This T cell receptor beta chain was profiled in a study of CD8 T cells in ankylosing spondylitis. Findings of the study overall: A subset of motif variants has previously been described in the synovial fluid and blood of reactive arthritis. What seemed typical of ankylosing spondylitis blood was a TCR beta motif built from several highly homologous variants.

TCR beta libraries were made by quantitative 5'-RACE with molecular barcodes. TCRdb processed the 5' RACE reads anew with MiXCR; each CDR3 protein has one entry. This sample has 250,000 or so distinct CDR3 sequences, with 15% to 20% found just once. This clonotype was picked up many times. What it binds is not known. This CDR3 spans 15 amino acids. Per the germline V gene, CDR1 is SGHDT and CDR2 is YYEEEE. The V segment lost 4 bases and the J segment 2 bases; nucleotides outside the gene matches: 5. The sample consisted of blood, either unsorted or a sorted T cell fraction (not recorded which). The chain joins TRBV5-6 to TRBJ2-1; 8 bases are a match to TRBD1. This TCR came from a male donor with ankylosing spondylitis or in good health (not recorded which). CDR3 DNA: TGTGCCAGCAGCCCGGGACAGGCGCCCTACAATGAGCAGTTCTTC. Translated, it gives CASSPGQAPYNEQFF.